This T cell receptor beta chain is from a study of blood T cell repertoires in COVID-19. For the study at large: From the United States, Italy and Spain came samples of acute and convalescent COVID-19.

Authors' processing steps: Amplification with reference gene primers provided the estimates of nucleated cell counts. TCRdb's table, derived via immunoSEQ multiplex PCR, lists solely in-frame clones and lacks some. The DNA was the basis for D and trimming; V, J and clone size are from that table. The table has around 100,000 clones, 70% to 90% seen once; the top ten hold 2.1%. The count of this clone is one. The sample consisted of peripheral blood. This TCR was sampled from a human donor in a cohort sampled during active COVID-19.

The CDR3 DNA reads TGTGCCTGGCTAGACAGGGGAGGGGGTAACACTGAAGCTTTCTTT. Translated: CAWLDRGGGNTEAFF. The chain uses TRBV30 and TRBJ1-1; 8 bases agree with TRBD1. Per the germline V gene, CDR1 is GTSNPN and CDR2 is SVGIG (reference sequence). The CDR3 spans 15 residues. V shed 5 bases and J 2 bases; nucleotides not matched to a gene: 10.